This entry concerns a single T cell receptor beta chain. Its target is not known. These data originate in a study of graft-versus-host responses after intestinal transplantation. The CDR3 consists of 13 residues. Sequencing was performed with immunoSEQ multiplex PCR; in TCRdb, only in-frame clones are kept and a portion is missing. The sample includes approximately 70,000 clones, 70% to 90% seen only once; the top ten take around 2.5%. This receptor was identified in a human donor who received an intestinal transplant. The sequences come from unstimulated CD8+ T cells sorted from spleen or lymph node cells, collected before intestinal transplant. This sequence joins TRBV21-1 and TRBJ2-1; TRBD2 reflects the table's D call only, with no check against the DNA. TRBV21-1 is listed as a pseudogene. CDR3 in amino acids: CASGTSGHNEQFF. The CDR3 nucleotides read TGTGCCAGTGGGACTAGCGGCCACAATGAGCAGTTCTTC.